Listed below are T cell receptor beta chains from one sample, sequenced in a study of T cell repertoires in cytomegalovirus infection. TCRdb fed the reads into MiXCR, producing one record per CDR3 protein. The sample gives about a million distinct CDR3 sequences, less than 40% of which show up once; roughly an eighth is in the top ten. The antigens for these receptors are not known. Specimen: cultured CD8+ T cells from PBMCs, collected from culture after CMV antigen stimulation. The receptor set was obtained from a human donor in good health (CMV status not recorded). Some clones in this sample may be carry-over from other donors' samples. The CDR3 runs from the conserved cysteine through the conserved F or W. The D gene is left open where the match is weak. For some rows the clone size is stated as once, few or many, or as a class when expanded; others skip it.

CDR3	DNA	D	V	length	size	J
CASSIWLAAEQYF	TGTGCCAGTAGTATTTGGCTAGCGGCGGAACAGTATTTT	TRBD2	TRBV19	13	few	TRBJ2-3
CASSLAGTYEQFF	TGCGCCAGCAGCTTGGCCGGGACTTATGAGCAGTTCTTC	NA	TRBV5-1	13	NA	TRBJ2-1
CSVETGGHYNEQFF	TGCAGCGTTGAAACAGGGGGCCACTACAATGAGCAGTTCTTC	TRBD1	TRBV29-1	14	few	TRBJ2-1
CATSTGSSYEQYF	TGTGCCACCAGCACCGGAAGCTCCTACGAGCAGTACTTC	NA	TRBV15	13	NA	TRBJ2-7
CAIPSGQPYHEQYF	TGTGCCATTCCCTCCGGACAGCCGTACCACGAGCAGTACTTC	NA	TRBV12-3/TRBV12-4	14	NA	TRBJ2-7
CASSGMRGSYNEQFF	TGTGCCAGCAGTGGCATGAGGGGCTCCTACAATGAGCAGTTCTTC	NA	TRBV6-6	15	NA	TRBJ2-1
CASRWGRGNSPLHF	TGTGCCAGCAGATGGGGTCGGGGGAATTCACCCCTCCACTTT	NA	TRBV27	14	NA	TRBJ1-6
CASSPDKVAGGPRDTQYF	TGCGCCAGCAGCCCCGATAAGGTAGCGGGGGGACCCAGGGATACGCAGTATTTT	TRBD2	TRBV4-1	18	NA	TRBJ2-3
CASMTSGGLRWTQYF	TGTGCCAGCATGACTAGCGGGGGCCTTAGATGGACCCAGTACTTC	TRBD2	TRBV2	15	NA	TRBJ2-5
CASSPISRGGKDTQYF	TGTGCCAGCAGTCCCATTAGCAGGGGGGGAAAAGATACGCAGTATTTT	NA	TRBV28	16	NA	TRBJ2-3
CAISEAYRYMNTEAFF	TGTGCCATCAGTGAGGCATACAGGTACATGAACACTGAAGCTTTCTTT	NA	TRBV10-3	16	many	TRBJ1-1
CASSSAGENWDYGYTF	TGTGCCAGCAGTTCAGCTGGGGAAAATTGGGACTATGGCTACACCTTC	NA	TRBV12-3/TRBV12-4	16	NA	TRBJ1-2
CASSTRLAVSTDTQYF	TGCGCCAGCAGCACCCGACTAGCGGTGAGCACAGATACGCAGTATTTT	TRBD2	TRBV4-1	16	many	TRBJ2-3
CAISESFLMGNQPQHF	TGTGCCATCAGTGAGTCTTTCCTCATGGGCAATCAGCCCCAGCATTTT	NA	TRBV10-3	16	few	TRBJ1-5
CASSDSGAEAFF	TGTGCCAGCAGTGATTCGGGCGCTGAAGCTTTCTTT	NA	TRBV25-1	12	few	TRBJ1-1
CASLEGGEQYF	TGTGCCAGCTTAGAGGGCGGCGAGCAGTACTTC	NA	TRBV5-4	11	NA	TRBJ2-7
CASSTPGTGGGGETQYF	TGTGCCAGCAGCACCCCCGGGACAGGGGGCGGAGGGGAGACCCAGTACTTC	TRBD1	TRBV7-6	17	NA	TRBJ2-5
CATSDHRSLTPYTQYF	TGTGCCACCAGTGACCACCGGTCTCTCACACCGTATACGCAGTATTTT	NA	TRBV24-1	16	NA	TRBJ2-3
CANSLGGKNTEAFF	TGTGCCAACAGCCTCGGTGGGAAAAACACTGAAGCTTTCTTT	NA	TRBV6-2/TRBV6-3	14	NA	TRBJ1-1
CASTPWGRGTGSFGGELFF	TGTGCCAGCACCCCGTGGGGCCGCGGGACAGGGAGTTTTGGAGGGGAGCTGTTTTTT	TRBD1	TRBV7-9	19	NA	TRBJ2-2
CASSEPGTGNTEAFF	TGTGCCAGCAGTGAACCCGGGACAGGTAACACTGAAGCTTTCTTT	TRBD1	TRBV25-1	15	few	TRBJ1-1
CVSHRGRLAEAFF	TGTGTCAGTCACAGGGGGCGCCTAGCTGAAGCTTTCTTT	TRBD1	TRBV7-9	13	NA	TRBJ1-1
CASSPTWPEQYF	TGTGCCAGCAGCCCTACATGGCCCGAGCAGTACTTC	NA	TRBV7-2	12	NA	TRBJ2-7
CASSIVLTSEPTDTQYF	TGTGCCAGTAGTATAGTCTTGACCTCGGAGCCTACAGATACGCAGTATTTT	NA	TRBV19	17	NA	TRBJ2-3
CASSLRGFNEQYF	TGTGCCAGCAGTTTACGAGGGTTCAACGAGCAGTACTTC	NA	TRBV27	13	NA	TRBJ2-7
CASRDRDRSTDTQYF	TGTGCCAGCAGGGACAGGGACCGGAGCACAGATACGCAGTATTTT	TRBD1	TRBV6-1	15	few	TRBJ2-3